This T cell receptor (beta chain) stems from a study of shared clonotypes between healthy human individuals. Regarding the study as a whole: Only blood was sampled; tissue repertoires likely differ.

The CDR3 spans 14 residues. Germline values: CDR1 MNHNS, CDR2 SASEGT. V was clipped by 6 bases and J by 4 bases, with 12 bases between them. TCRdb's copy holds only in-frame clones and misses some; the assay was immunoSEQ multiplex PCR. Of about 2.4 million clones listed, approximately 94% are singletons. Details on this clone: Its matching antigen is unknown. Other DNA variants within this sample encode the same CDR3.

The sequenced sample was naive CD4+ T cells sorted from blood. Subset: CD45RA+ positively selected. The chain employs TRBV6-1 and TRBJ1-4; perhaps TRBD1 as D (6 bases). This receptor was taken from a man aged 18 to 30 in good health. The CDR3 loop is CASSRTASNEKLFF. In DNA, the CDR3 is TGTGCCAGCAGCCGGACAGCGAGTAATGAAAAACTGTTTTTT.